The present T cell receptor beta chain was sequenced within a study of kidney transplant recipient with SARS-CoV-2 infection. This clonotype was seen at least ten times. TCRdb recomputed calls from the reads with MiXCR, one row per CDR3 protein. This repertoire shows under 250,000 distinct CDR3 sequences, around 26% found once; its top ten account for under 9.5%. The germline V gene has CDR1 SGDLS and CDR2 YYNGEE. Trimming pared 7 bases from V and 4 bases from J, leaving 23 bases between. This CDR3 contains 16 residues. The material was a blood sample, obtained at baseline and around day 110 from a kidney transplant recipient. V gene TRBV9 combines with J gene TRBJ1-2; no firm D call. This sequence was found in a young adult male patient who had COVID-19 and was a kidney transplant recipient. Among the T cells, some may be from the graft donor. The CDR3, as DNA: TGTGCCAGCTCGGGTACGTACTCAAGAAAGACCTATGGCTACACCTTC. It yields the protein CASSGTYSRKTYGYTF.